The sequence of this T cell receptor (beta chain) was determined in a study of T-cell memory formation after mild COVID-19. Across the whole study: Most TCR clusters belonged to a single donor.

Concerning this clonotype: The antigen is unknown.

TCRdb reprocessed the 5' RACE reads via MiXCR and lists one record per CDR3 protein. The sample yields roughly 450,000 distinct CDR3 sequences, about 20% seen once. Study findings and constraints: CD4+ contracting clones were mainly CM and EM; CD8+ ones, EMRA. The pre-infection memory compartment contained some responding clones, suggesting cross-reactive memory joined.

The junction had 4 bases not matched to a gene; V was cut back by 3 bases and J by 0 bases. The CDR3 sequence is 15 residues long. CDR1 and CDR2 from the germline V gene are SGHVS and FNYEAQ. This TCR was sampled from an adult woman who had mild COVID-19 (a few samples of this study predate the infection). Cell type and time point are not known. The genes are TRBV7-6 and TRBJ1-1, with TRBD1 identical over 7 bases. Sample: PBMCs or a T cell subset sorted from them (not recorded which). CDR3 in amino acids: CASSFTGDMNTEAFF. For the CDR3, the DNA is TGTGCCAGCAGCTTCACAGGGGACATGAACACTGAAGCTTTCTTT.